These 6 T cell receptor beta chains were sequenced from one sample in a study of OX40 agonist ivuxolimab in advanced cancers. Produced via immunoSEQ multiplex PCR; TCRdb's table is partial and in-frame only. The sample has 48,000 or so clones; more than 75% are singletons. Sequenced here: CD4+ or CD8+ T cells sorted from blood, sampled in a trial of the OX40 agonist ivuxolimab. Source of these receptors: an adult with an advanced solid tumor such as melanoma, head and neck, liver or kidney cancer.

J is TRBJ2-2 and V is TRBV18; 7 nucleotides align to TRBD2. The length of the CDR3 is 15 residues. Germline loops: CDR1 KGHSH, CDR2 LQKENI. The ends lost 1 base at V and 2 bases at J; junction bases unmatched: 1. In DNA form, the CDR3 reads TGTGCCAGCTCACCACAGGGACTAAACACCGGGGAGCTGTTTTTT. It codes for CASSPQGLNTGELFF.

By its share, this clone is medium-sized. The chain is built from TRBV5-6 and TRBJ2-7; tentatively, D is TRBD1 (6 bases). Trimming left V 4 bases short and J 0 bases short, with 14 bases between. Germline V gene sequence: CDR1 SGHDT, CDR2 YYEEEE. This CDR3 contains 15 residues. Here the CDR3 DNA reads TGTGCCAGCAGCGGTGGCCAGGGGAGCTCCTACGAGCAGTACTTC. The encoded protein is CASSGGQGSSYEQYF.

The chain joins TRBV2 to TRBJ2-5; perhaps TRBD1 as D (6 bases). V lost 4 bases and J 5 bases, leaving 20 bases between the germline ends. Per germline, CDR1 SNHLY and CDR2 FYNNEI. The CDR3 has 16 amino acids. In DNA, the CDR3 is TGTGCCAGCAGTGCCTCCCGGACAGCAGTTTGGGAGACCCAGTACTTC. Encoded protein: CASSASRTAVWETQYF.

V usage is TRBV28 and J usage is TRBJ2-7; D unresolved. This CDR3 has 12 residues. Germline lookup yields CDR1 MDHEN and CDR2 SYDVKM. Trimming shortened V by 3 bases and J by 6 bases, and 9 bases separated the two germline ends. The CDR3 region is CASSFTVREQYF. In DNA form, the CDR3 reads TGTGCCAGCAGTTTTACTGTTCGCGAGCAGTACTTC. The variable domain in full, completed from reference TRBV28 and TRBJ2-7, reads DVKVTQSSRYLVKRTGEKVFLECVQDMDHENMFWYRQDPGLGLRLIYFSYDVKMKEKGDIPEGYSVSREKKERFSLILESASTNQTSMYLCASSFTVREQYFGPGTRLTVT.

The V call is TRBV18, the J call TRBJ2-7, with D tentatively TRBD1 or TRBD2 (5 bases each). Germline V CDR1 and CDR2: KGHSH, LQKENI. The ends were cut back, 3 bases at V and 3 bases at J, with 24 bases in the middle. The CDR3 length is 18 residues. The CDR3 sequence: CASSPKQTPGPHNYEQYF. The CDR3 coding sequence is TGTGCCAGCTCACCCAAGCAGACTCCGGGACCCCATAACTACGAGCAGTACTTC.

J is TRBJ1-4 and V is TRBV30, with TRBD1 matching 9 bases. Per the germline V gene, CDR1 is GTSNPN and CDR2 is SVGIG (reference sequence). V lost 4 bases, J lost 7 bases, and 10 bases stayed unmatched. This CDR3 region has 15 residues. The CDR3 is CAWTGQGSVGEKLFF. CDR3 coding DNA: TGTGCCTGGACCGGACAGGGGTCTGTTGGTGAAAAACTGTTTTTT.